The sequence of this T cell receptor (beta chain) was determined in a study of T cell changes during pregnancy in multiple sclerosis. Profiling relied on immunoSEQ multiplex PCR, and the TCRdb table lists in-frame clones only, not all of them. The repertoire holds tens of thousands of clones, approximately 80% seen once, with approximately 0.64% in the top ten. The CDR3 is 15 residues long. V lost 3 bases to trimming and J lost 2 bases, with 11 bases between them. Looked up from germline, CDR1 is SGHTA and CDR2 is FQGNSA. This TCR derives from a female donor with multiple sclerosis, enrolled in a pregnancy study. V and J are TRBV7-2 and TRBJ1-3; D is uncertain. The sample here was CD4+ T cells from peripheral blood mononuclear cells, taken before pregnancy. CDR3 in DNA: TGTGCCAGCAGCTTTTCGGGGAGACCTGGAAACACCATATATTTT. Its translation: CASSFSGRPGNTIYF.